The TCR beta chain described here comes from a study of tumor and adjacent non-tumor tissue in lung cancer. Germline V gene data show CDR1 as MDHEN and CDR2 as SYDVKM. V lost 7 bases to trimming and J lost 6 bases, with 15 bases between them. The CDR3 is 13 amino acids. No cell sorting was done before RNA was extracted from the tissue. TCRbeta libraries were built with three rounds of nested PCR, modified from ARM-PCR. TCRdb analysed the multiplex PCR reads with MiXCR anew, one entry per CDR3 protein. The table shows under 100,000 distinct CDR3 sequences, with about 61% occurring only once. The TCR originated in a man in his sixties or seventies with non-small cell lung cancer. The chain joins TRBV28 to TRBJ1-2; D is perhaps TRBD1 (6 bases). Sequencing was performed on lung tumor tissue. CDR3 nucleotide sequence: TGTGCCAGCATCCTTACAGGGTCAAATGGCTACACCTTC. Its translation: CASILTGSNGYTF.